One sample yielded the 10 T cell receptor beta chains listed below, sequenced in a study of CD8 T cells in ankylosing spondylitis. TCRdb fed the 5' RACE reads into MiXCR, producing one record per CDR3 protein. Of roughly 670,000 distinct CDR3 sequences in the sample, 15% to 20% are singletons; the top ten hold roughly a fifth. The antigens of these receptors remain unknown. Findings and limits, study-wide: About 8 highly homologous variants made up a TCR beta motif, and this motif appeared characteristic of ankylosing spondylitis blood.

Sequencing input: blood, either unsorted or a sorted T cell fraction (not recorded which). All receptors come from a male donor with ankylosing spondylitis.

Only a few counts were recorded for this clonotype. The V call is TRBV18, the J call TRBJ1-1; D ambiguous. The V end lost 3 bases, the J end lost 1 base, and 9 bases lay between the germline ends. This CDR3 region has 14 residues. Germline lookup yields CDR1 KGHSH and CDR2 LQKENI. CDR3 region: CASSPPRPNTEAFF. The CDR3 nucleotides are TGTGCCAGCTCACCTCCTAGGCCGAACACTGAAGCTTTCTTT. The entire variable domain, with the rest obtained from reference TRBV18 and TRBJ1-1, is as follows: NAGVMQNPRHLVRRRGQEARLRCSPMKGHSHVYWYRQLPEEGLKFMVYLQKENIIDESGMPKERFSAEFPKEGPSILRIQQVVRGDSAAYFCASSPPRPNTEAFFGQGTRLTVV.

V usage is TRBV29-1 and J usage is TRBJ1-1, with a tentative D call TRBD1 (5 bases). V was cut by 1 base and J by 3 bases, with 9 bases left in between. CDR3 length equals 13 residues. Germline V gene data show CDR1 as SQVTM and CDR2 as ANQGSEA. CDR3 bases: TGCAGCGTTGAAGCTGGGGGGGACACTGAAGCTTTCTTT. Protein product: CSVEAGGDTEAFF.

The V and J genes are TRBV7-2 and TRBJ2-5; D might be TRBD1 (5 bases). The CDR3 covers 14 residues. V lost 4 bases and J lost 4, with 13 bases in between. Germline V gene lookup returns CDR1 SGHTA and CDR2 FQGNSA. The CDR3 loop is CASSSQGMRETQYF. DNA for the CDR3: TGTGCCAGCAGCTCGCAGGGTATGAGAGAGACCCAGTACTTC.

The chain is built from TRBV10-2 and TRBJ2-1, with D hard to call. The V gene lost 10 bases and the J gene lost 4 bases, with 11 bases spanning the gap. Germline-derived CDR1 and CDR2 are WSHSY and SAAADI. This CDR3 has 12 residues. Here the CDR3 DNA reads TGCGCCACATCCTCACAGTACAATGAGCAGTTCTTC. It codes for CATSSQYNEQFF.

The sample holds a few counts of this clonotype. This sequence joins TRBV12-3 or TRBV12-4 and TRBJ2-3, with 16 positions matching TRBD2. The CDR3 sequence is 19 residues long. The trim removed 5 bases at V and 2 bases at J, leaving 10 bases unmatched. The CDR3 region has the DNA TGTGCCAGCAGTCAAGGGACTAGCGGGGGGGCCGAGGTCACAGATACGCAGTATTTT. This encodes CASSQGTSGGAEVTDTQYF.

This chain connects TRBV12-3 or TRBV12-4 to TRBJ2-1; TRBD2 matches 7 bases. V shed 1 base and J 6 bases; nucleotides not matched to a gene: 9. CDR3 length: 16 amino acids. The CDR3 bases are TGTGCCAGCAGTTTAGGGGGTACTAGCGCGATCAATGAGCAGTTCTTC. This sequence encodes CASSLGGTSAINEQFF.

The gene calls are TRBV3-1 and TRBJ2-5, with D maybe TRBD2 (5 bases). From germline, CDR1 is LGHDT and CDR2 YNNKEL (reference sequence). V was shortened by 0 bases and J by 4 bases, with 18 bases between the two germline ends. The CDR3 totals 17 residues. CDR3 sequence: CASSQDRSGTGGETQYF. The CDR3 DNA is TGTGCCAGCAGCCAAGACCGGTCGGGAACGGGTGGAGAGACCCAGTACTTC.

The V gene is TRBV7-9, the J gene TRBJ2-5; tentatively, D is TRBD1 or TRBD2 (6 bases each). This CDR3 spans 15 amino acids. The germline V gene has CDR1 SEHNR and CDR2 FQNEAQ (reference sequence). Trimming shortened V by 5 bases and J by 5 bases, and 18 bases separated the two germline ends. The CDR3 here is CASSPKGSGGETQYF. For the CDR3, the DNA is TGTGCCAGCAGCCCTAAGGGCTCCGGGGGCGAGACCCAGTACTTC.

This clonotype was seen repeatedly, ten times or more. The chain joins TRBV12-3 or TRBV12-4 to TRBJ1-5; weak D call: TRBD1 (5 bases). Trimming stripped 4 bases from V and 3 bases from J, with 13 bases between. The CDR3 totals 15 residues. This CDR3 reads CASSSRDGINQPQHF. CDR3 DNA sequence: TGTGCCAGCAGTTCCCGGGACGGAATCAATCAGCCCCAGCATTTT.

V gene TRBV7-3 combines with J gene TRBJ2-1; D tentatively reads TRBD1 or TRBD2 (5 bases each). V was shortened by 5 bases and J by 1 base, with 12 bases between the two germline ends. Germline V gene data show CDR1 as SGHTA and CDR2 as FQGTGA. The CDR3 totals 15 residues. The CDR3 nucleotides read TGTGCCAGCAGCGCCCGGGGCGCTTCCTACAATGAGCAGTTCTTC. As protein: CASSARGASYNEQFF.